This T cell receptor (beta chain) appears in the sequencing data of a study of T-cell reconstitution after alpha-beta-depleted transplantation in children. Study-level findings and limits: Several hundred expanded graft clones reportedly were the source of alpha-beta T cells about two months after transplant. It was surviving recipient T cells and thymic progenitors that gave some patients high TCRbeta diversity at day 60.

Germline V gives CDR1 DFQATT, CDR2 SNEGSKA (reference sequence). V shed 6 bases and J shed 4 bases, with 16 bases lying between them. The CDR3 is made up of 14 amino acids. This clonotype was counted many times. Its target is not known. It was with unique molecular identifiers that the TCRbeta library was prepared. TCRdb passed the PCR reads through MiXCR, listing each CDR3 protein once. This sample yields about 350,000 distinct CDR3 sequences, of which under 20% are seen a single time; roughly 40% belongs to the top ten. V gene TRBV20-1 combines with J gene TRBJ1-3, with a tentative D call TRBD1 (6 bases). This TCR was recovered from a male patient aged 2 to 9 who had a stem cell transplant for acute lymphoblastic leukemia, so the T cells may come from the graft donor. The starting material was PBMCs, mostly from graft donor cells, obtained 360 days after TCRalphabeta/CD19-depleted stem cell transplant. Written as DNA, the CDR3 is TGCAGTGCCACCCGCAGGGGAACGGGAAACACCATATATTTT. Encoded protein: CSATRRGTGNTIYF.